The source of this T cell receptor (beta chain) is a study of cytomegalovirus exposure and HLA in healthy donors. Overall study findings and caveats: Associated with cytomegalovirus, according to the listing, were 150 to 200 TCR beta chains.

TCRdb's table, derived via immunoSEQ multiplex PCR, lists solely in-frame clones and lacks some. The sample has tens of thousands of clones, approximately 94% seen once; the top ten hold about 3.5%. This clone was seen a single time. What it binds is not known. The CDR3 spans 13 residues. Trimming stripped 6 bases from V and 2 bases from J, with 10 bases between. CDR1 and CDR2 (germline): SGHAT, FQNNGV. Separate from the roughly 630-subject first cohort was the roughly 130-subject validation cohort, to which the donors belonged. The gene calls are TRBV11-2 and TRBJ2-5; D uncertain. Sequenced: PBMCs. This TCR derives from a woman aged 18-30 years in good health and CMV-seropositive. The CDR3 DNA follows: TGTGCCAGCAGGAAAGCGAGACAAGAGACCCAGTACTTC. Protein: CASRKARQETQYF.